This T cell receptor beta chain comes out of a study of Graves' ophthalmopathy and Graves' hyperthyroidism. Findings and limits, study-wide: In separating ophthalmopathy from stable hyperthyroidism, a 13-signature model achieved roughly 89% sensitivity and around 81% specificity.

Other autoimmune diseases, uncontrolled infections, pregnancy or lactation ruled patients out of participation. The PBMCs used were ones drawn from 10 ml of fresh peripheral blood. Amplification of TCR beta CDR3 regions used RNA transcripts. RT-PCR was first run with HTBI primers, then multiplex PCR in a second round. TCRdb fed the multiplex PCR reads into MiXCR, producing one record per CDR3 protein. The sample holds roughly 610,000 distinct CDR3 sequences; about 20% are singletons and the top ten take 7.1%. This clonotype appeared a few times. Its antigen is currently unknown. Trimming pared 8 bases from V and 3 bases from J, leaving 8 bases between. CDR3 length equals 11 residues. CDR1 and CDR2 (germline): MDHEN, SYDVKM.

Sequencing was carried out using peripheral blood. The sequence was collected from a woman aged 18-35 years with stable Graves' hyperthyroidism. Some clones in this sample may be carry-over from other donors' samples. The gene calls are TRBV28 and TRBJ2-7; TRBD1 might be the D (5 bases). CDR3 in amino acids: CASLGRYEQYF. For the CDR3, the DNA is TGTGCCAGCTTGGGGCGCTACGAGCAGTACTTC.